This T cell receptor beta chain is from a study of blood T cell repertoires in COVID-19. Study-wide background: Whether acute or convalescent, the COVID-19 samples came from the United States, Italy and Spain. From T cells, B-cell-depleted T cells, or PBMCs came the material, which was cDNA or gDNA.

Authors' analysis steps: Nucleated cell counts were estimated from reference gene primer amplification. Assay used: immunoSEQ multiplex PCR; TCRdb lists only in-frame clones, some missing. The V and J calls and clone size were taken over from that table, and D and trimming were inferred from the DNA. The sample holds 250,000 or so clones, about 89% seen once. V lost 4 bases and J 3 bases, leaving 4 bases between the germline ends. The germline V gene has CDR1 GTSNPN and CDR2 SVGIG (reference sequence). The CDR3 sequence is 11 residues long. The TCR originated in a man in his forties or fifties with active or convalescent COVID-19. Material for sequencing was peripheral blood. The chain is built from TRBV30 and TRBJ1-3; D call uncertain. The CDR3 spells CAWTGGNTIYF. The DNA of the CDR3 is TGTGCCTGGACAGGTGGAAACACCATATATTTT.